These 28 T cell receptor beta chains were all obtained from the same sample, sequenced in a study of STAT3 mutations in large granular lymphocyte leukemia. Their recognized antigens are unknown. Data came from immunoSEQ multiplex PCR; TCRdb stores just in-frame clones and leaves some out. The sample has over 10,000 clones, just over 85% seen once. Study outcomes and limitations: In T-cell large granular lymphocyte leukemia, about half of patients showed multiple immunodominant subclonotypes.

The sample comprised PBMCs. The source of these receptors is a human donor with T large granular lymphocyte leukemia. Some clones in this sample may be carry-over from other donors' samples.

This clone was detected a few times. The chain joins TRBV6-6 to TRBJ2-7; 7 bases agree with TRBD2. Germline V CDR1 and CDR2: MNHNY, SVGAGI (reference sequence). The CDR3 extends over 13 amino acids. V was clipped by 6 bases and J by 4 bases; unmatched bases: 6. CDR3 amino acids: CASSPYGGYEQYV. The DNA of the CDR3 is TGTGCCAGCAGCCCTTACGGGGGGTACGAGCAGTACGTC.

This chain connects TRBV28 to TRBJ1-1, with D perhaps matching TRBD1 (5 bases). Trimming took off 3 bases at V and 5 bases at J, with 13 bases between the two ends. Looked up from germline, CDR1 is MDHEN and CDR2 is SYDVKM. There are 14 residues in the CDR3. CDR3 amino acids: CASSFHRQRTEAFF. The CDR3 DNA reads TGTGCCAGCAGTTTTCATAGACAGAGGACTGAAGCTTTCTTT.

The genes are TRBV4-1 and TRBJ1-1; D uncertain. V was clipped by 4 bases and J by 1 base, with 10 bases between them. The CDR3 extends over 14 amino acids. Germline CDR1 and CDR2: MGHRA and YSYEKL. CDR3 coding DNA: TGCGCCAGCAGCCCGGCCACCCGGAACACTGAAGCTTTCTTT. It yields the protein CASSPATRNTEAFF.

This chain joins TRBV6-6 and TRBJ2-7; a possible D gene is TRBD2 (5 bases). CDR1 is MNHNY, CDR2 SVGAGI, per germline (reference sequence). The ends were cut back, 6 bases at V and 1 base at J, with 13 bases in the middle. This CDR3 spans 14 amino acids. The CDR3 bases are TGTGCCAGCAGGATGTCCGGACTTTCCTACGAGCAGTACTTC. It encodes CASRMSGLSYEQYF.

The chain joins TRBV19 to TRBJ2-3; tentatively, D is TRBD2 (6 bases). This CDR3 region has 14 residues. V was cut by 3 bases and J by 5 bases, with 12 bases left in between. Germline V gene data show CDR1 as LNHDA and CDR2 as SQIVND (reference sequence). This CDR3 is CASSIGTLLDTQYF. For the CDR3, the DNA is TGTGCCAGTAGTATCGGGACTCTCCTAGATACGCAGTATTTT. The full variable domain, completed using reference TRBV19 and TRBJ2-3, is DGGITQSPKYLFRKEGQNVTLSCEQNLNHDAMYWYRQDPGQGLRLIYYSQIVNDFQKGDIAEGYSVSREKKESFPLTVTSAQKNPTAFYLCASSIGTLLDTQYFGPGTRLTVL.

The CDR3 DNA is TGTGCCAGCAGTGCCGACTGGGGGCCCGGGGAGCTGTTTTTT. Translating gives CASSADWGPGELFF. V gene TRBV6-4 combines with J gene TRBJ2-2; tentative D call: TRBD1 (6 bases). Per the germline V gene, CDR1 is MRHNA and CDR2 is SNTAGT. V shed 4 bases and J shed 6 bases, with 12 bases lying between them. This CDR3 has 14 residues.

The genes are TRBV25-1 and TRBJ1-1; a possible D gene is TRBD1 (5 bases). Per germline, CDR1 MGHDK and CDR2 SYGVNS. Trimming took off 5 bases at V and 5 bases at J, with 15 bases between the two ends. The CDR3 runs 14 residues. CDR3 DNA: TGTGCCAGCAGTCCCGGGACTCCGAGAACTGAAGCTTTCTTT. Translation: CASSPGTPRTEAFF.

V and J are TRBV9 and TRBJ2-3; D is uncertain. This CDR3 region has 15 residues. The germline gives CDR1 SGDLS, CDR2 YYNGEE. The V end lost 0 bases, the J end lost 4 bases, and 12 bases lay between the germline ends. As DNA, the CDR3 is TGTGCCAGCAGCGTAGAAGGTGTCTTTCCAGATACGCAGTATTTT. Amino acids: CASSVEGVFPDTQYF.

The CDR3 DNA sequence: TGCAGCGTTGTTATCAGGGGCACAGGGTTGGCTTTCTTT. As protein: CSVVIRGTGLAFF. The chain couples TRBV29-1 to TRBJ1-1; tentative D call: TRBD1 (6 bases). V was clipped by 4 bases and J by 11 bases, with 20 bases between them. CDR1 and CDR2 (germline): SQVTM, ANQGSEA. The CDR3 is 13 residues long.

J is TRBJ2-7 and V is TRBV30; 11 bases agree with TRBD1. CDR1 is GTSNPN and CDR2 is SVGIG in the germline V gene (reference sequence). V was pared by 3 bases and J by 3 bases, with 4 bases of the junction left unmatched. The CDR3 extends over 14 amino acids. The CDR3 nucleotides read TGTGCCTGGAGAGGGACAGGGGGTTACTACGAGCAGTACTTC. Its translation: CAWRGTGGYYEQYF.

The chain recombines TRBV28 with TRBJ2-7; tentative D call: TRBD1 (6 bases). Germline-derived CDR1 and CDR2 are MDHEN and SYDVKM. Trimming stripped 2 bases from V and 0 bases from J, with 11 bases between. The CDR3 totals 15 residues. CDR3 nucleotide sequence: TGTGCCAGCAGTTTACCAACAGGGTACTCCTACGAGCAGTACTTC. Protein sequence: CASSLPTGYSYEQYF.

The chain employs TRBV29-1 and TRBJ1-1; D gene ambiguous. The germline V gene has CDR1 SQVTM and CDR2 ANQGSEA. The CDR3 spans 12 residues. V lost 2 bases and J 6 bases, leaving 10 bases between the germline ends. CDR3: CSVEITAAEAFF. CDR3 DNA: TGCAGCGTTGAAATTACAGCCGCTGAAGCTTTCTTT.

This clone was observed once. The chain couples TRBV11-2 to TRBJ2-1; D call uncertain. The CDR3 has 12 amino acids. The germline V gene has CDR1 SGHAT and CDR2 FQNNGV. V lost 2 bases and J lost 8, with 7 bases in between. The CDR3 region is CASSLLEDEQFF. The CDR3 nucleotides are TGTGCCAGCAGCTTACTCGAAGATGAGCAGTTCTTC.

This chain connects TRBV30 to TRBJ1-4, with 11 bases fitting TRBD1. The CDR3 contains 15 residues. In germline, CDR1 is GTSNPN, CDR2 SVGIG (reference sequence). After removal of 6 bases from V and 7 bases from J, the junction contained 10 bases not matched to a gene. CDR3 bases: TGTGCCTGCGGGACAGGGGGTAGTGAAGTTGAAAAACTGTTTTTT. Translated, it gives CACGTGGSEVEKLFF.

V gene TRBV6-5 combines with J gene TRBJ1-1; unclear D gene. Germline lookup yields CDR1 MNHEY and CDR2 SVGAGI. V shed 6 bases and J shed 1 base, with 12 bases lying between them. The CDR3 covers 14 residues. CDR3 protein: CASSYTTANTEAFF. The CDR3, as DNA: TGTGCCAGCAGCTATACAACAGCGAACACTGAAGCTTTCTTT.

This chain uses TRBV28 with TRBJ1-5, with 9 bases that match TRBD1. J was trimmed by 1 base and V by 6 bases; bases with no gene match: 4. Germline loops: CDR1 MDHEN, CDR2 SYDVKM. CDR3 length: 15 amino acids. DNA of the CDR3: TGTGCCAGCAGAAGGACAGGGGAGAGCAATCAGCCCCAGCATTTT. This translates into CASRRTGESNQPQHF.

The rearrangement links TRBV30 to TRBJ1-4, with D maybe TRBD1 (6 bases). In germline, CDR1 is GTSNPN, CDR2 SVGIG (reference sequence). Trimming took off 5 bases at V and 8 bases at J, with 18 bases between the two ends. The CDR3 extends over 14 amino acids. In DNA, the CDR3 is TGTGCCTGGCACGACAGAGGGGGTGGGGAAAAACTGTTTTTT. Translating it yields CAWHDRGGGEKLFF.

The chain combines TRBV2 with TRBJ2-7, with D unresolved. The CDR3 totals 15 residues. In germline, CDR1 is SNHLY, CDR2 FYNNEI. The V end lost 3 bases, the J end lost 0 bases, and 12 bases lay between the germline ends. The CDR3 sequence: CASSDPRYNSYEQYV. Here the CDR3 DNA reads TGTGCCAGCAGTGATCCCAGGTATAACTCCTACGAGCAGTACGTC.

The chain uses TRBV19 and TRBJ1-4; 7 bases match TRBD1. The ends lost 5 bases at V and 0 bases at J; junction bases unmatched: 6. Germline V gene lookup returns CDR1 LNHDA and CDR2 SQIVND (reference sequence). The CDR3 extends over 16 amino acids. CDR3 DNA: TGTGCCAGTAGTTCCCGACAGGGTCCAACTAATGAAAAACTGTTTTTT. Translated: CASSSRQGPTNEKLFF.

The rearrangement joins TRBV7-7 to TRBJ2-1, with TRBD1 matching over 7 bases. The V segment lost 3 bases and the J segment 4 bases; nucleotides outside the gene matches: 0. The CDR3 covers 13 residues. Looked up from germline, CDR1 is SSHAT and CDR2 is FNYEAQ (reference sequence). This CDR3 is CASSLGQYNEQFF. The DNA for the CDR3 is TGTGCCAGCAGCTTGGGACAGTACAATGAGCAGTTCTTC.

This rearrangement joins TRBV5-1 to TRBJ2-2, with 9 bases identical to TRBD1. Trimming cost V 1 base and J 1 base; bases outside gene matches: 2. CDR3 length equals 16 residues. Looked up from germline, CDR1 is SGHRS and CDR2 is YFSETQ. In nucleotides, the CDR3 is TGCGCCAGCAGCTTGACAGGGGGCGGGAACACCGGGGAGCTGTTTTTT. It specifies CASSLTGGGNTGELFF.

The V call is TRBV19, the J call TRBJ1-2; no clear D gene. The germline gives CDR1 LNHDA, CDR2 SQIVND (reference sequence). This CDR3 has 15 amino acids. Trimming took off 4 bases at V and 3 bases at J, with 15 bases between the two ends. The CDR3 DNA sequence: TGTGCCAGTAGTACCCGGGAGGGATATGACTATGGCTACACCTTC. Residues: CASSTREGYDYGYTF.

V gene TRBV7-9 combines with J gene TRBJ2-6; 7 bases agree with TRBD1. This CDR3 has 15 amino acids. CDR1 SEHNR and CDR2 FQNEAQ come from the germline V gene (reference sequence). J gave up 2 bases and V 4 bases, and 2 bases lay outside the gene matches. The DNA of the CDR3 is TGTGCCAGCAGCTCCGACAGGGCTGGGGCCAACGTCCTGACTTTC. This gives the protein CASSSDRAGANVLTF.

The chain links TRBV5-1 to TRBJ2-5, with D unresolved. The CDR3 has 15 amino acids. With 2 bases removed from V and 1 base from J, the gap between germline ends came to 12 bases. Germline CDR1 reads SGHRS; CDR2 reads YFSETQ. CDR3 sequence (DNA): TGCGCCAGCAGCTTAGGACCGGCATCCCAAGAGACCCAGTACTTC. This translates into CASSLGPASQETQYF.

CDR3 DNA: TGTGCCAGCAGTTACACTGGGGGGCTGGATGAGCAGTTCTTC. This sequence encodes CASSYTGGLDEQFF. The chain uses TRBV6-5 and TRBJ2-1, with D possibly called TRBD1 or TRBD2 (6 bases each). V was cut by 2 bases and J by 8 bases, with 13 bases left in between. Germline CDR1 is MNHEY and CDR2 is SVGAGI. The CDR3 is 14 amino acids.

J is TRBJ2-5 and V is TRBV5-1; 8 bases match TRBD2. The J segment lost 4 bases and the V segment lost 0 bases, leaving 5 bases of the junction unmatched. CDR1 and CDR2 (germline): SGHRS, YFSETQ. CDR3 length: 15 residues. The CDR3 is CASSLVPGGAETQYF. In DNA form, the CDR3 reads TGCGCCAGCAGCTTGGTCCCGGGGGGGGCAGAGACCCAGTACTTC.

This chain uses TRBV18 with TRBJ2-3; no firm D call. V shed 0 bases and J shed 4 bases, with 11 bases lying between them. CDR3 size: 15 residues. In germline, CDR1 is KGHSH, CDR2 LQKENI. CDR3 amino acids: CASSPPTLVADTQYF. In DNA, the CDR3 is TGTGCCAGCTCACCACCGACTCTCGTCGCAGATACGCAGTATTTT.

The chain couples TRBV5-1 to TRBJ2-7; 12 nucleotides align to TRBD1. Germline values: CDR1 SGHRS, CDR2 YFSETQ. The CDR3 has 15 residues. The V gene end was trimmed by 1 base and the J gene end by 6 bases; junction bases not matched to a gene: 5. The CDR3 spells CASSLSGTGGREQYF. The CDR3 DNA sequence: TGCGCCAGCAGCTTGTCCGGGACAGGGGGCCGCGAGCAGTACTTC.